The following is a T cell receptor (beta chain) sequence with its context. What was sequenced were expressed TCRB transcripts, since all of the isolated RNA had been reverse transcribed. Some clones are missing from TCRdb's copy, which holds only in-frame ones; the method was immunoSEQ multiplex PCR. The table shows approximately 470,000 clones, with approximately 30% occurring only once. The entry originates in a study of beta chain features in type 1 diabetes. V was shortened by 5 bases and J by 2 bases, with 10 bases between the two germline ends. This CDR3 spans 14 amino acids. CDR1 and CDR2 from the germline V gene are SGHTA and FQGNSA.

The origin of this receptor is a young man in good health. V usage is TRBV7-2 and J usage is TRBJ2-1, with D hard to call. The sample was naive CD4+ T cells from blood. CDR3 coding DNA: TGTGCCAGCAGCGGTGGCTGGGCCTACAATGAGCAGTTCTTC. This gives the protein CASSGGWAYNEQFF.